What follows describes a single T cell receptor (beta chain). This CDR3 has 18 residues. Trimming at V came to 1 base and at J to 1 base, leaving 10 bases not matched to a gene. The V gene's germline CDR1 is MGHRA and CDR2 YSYEKL. This sample is drawn from a study of blood T cell repertoires in COVID-19. The data were produced by immunoSEQ multiplex PCR, yet TCRdb's version contains in-frame clones alone and is incomplete. This sample has about 200,000 clones; around 90% occur once, and the top ten carry around 7%. The sequence was obtained from a man aged 40-55 years with acute or convalescent COVID-19. V is TRBV4-1 and J is TRBJ2-5; the match to TRBD2 covers 9 bases. The sequencing sample was made of peripheral blood. This chain's CDR3 is CASSQAGGLARGQETQYF. CDR3 DNA: TGCGCCAGCAGCCAAGCGGGTGGACTAGCGAGAGGCCAAGAGACCCAGTACTTC.